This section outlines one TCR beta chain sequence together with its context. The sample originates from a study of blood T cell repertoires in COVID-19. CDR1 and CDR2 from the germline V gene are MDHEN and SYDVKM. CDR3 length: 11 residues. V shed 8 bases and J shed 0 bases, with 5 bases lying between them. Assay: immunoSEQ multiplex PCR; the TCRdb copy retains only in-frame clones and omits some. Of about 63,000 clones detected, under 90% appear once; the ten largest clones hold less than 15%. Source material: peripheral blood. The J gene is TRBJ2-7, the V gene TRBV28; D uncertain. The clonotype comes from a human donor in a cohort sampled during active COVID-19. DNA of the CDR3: TGTGCCAGCTCGTACTCCTACGAGCAGTACTTC. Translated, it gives CASSYSYEQYF. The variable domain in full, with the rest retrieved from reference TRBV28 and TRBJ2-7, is DVKVTQSSRYLVKRTGEKVFLECVQDMDHENMFWYRQDPGLGLRLIYFSYDVKMKEKGDIPEGYSVSREKKERFSLILESASTNQTSMYLCASSYSYEQYFGPGTRLTVT.